Listed here are 26 T cell receptor beta chains from one sample, sequenced in a study of shared clonotypes between healthy human individuals. Some clones are missing from TCRdb's copy, which holds only in-frame ones; the method was immunoSEQ multiplex PCR. Of roughly 2,000,000 clones in the sample, about 95% were seen once. It was CD45RO-negative cells, positively selected for CCR7, that made up naive CD8 cells, with terminally differentiated effector memory CD45RA+ cells excluded. The source material was naive CD8+ T cells sorted from blood. These receptors were collected from a man between 18 and 29 years old in good health.

This chain joins TRBV7-9 and TRBJ2-7, with TRBD2 identical over 8 bases. V gave up 5 bases and J gave up 3 bases; unmatched junction bases: 15. Germline CDR1 is SEHNR and CDR2 is FQNEAQ (reference sequence). This CDR3 has 17 residues. CDR3 sequence: CASSPRTSKIEDYEQYF. In DNA form, the CDR3 reads TGTGCCAGCAGCCCCCGGACTAGCAAAATAGAGGACTACGAGCAGTACTTC.

V and J are TRBV11-3 and TRBJ1-1; D gene ambiguous. V lost 5 bases and J lost 3, with 10 bases in between. Looked up from germline, CDR1 is SGHNT and CDR2 is YENEEA. This CDR3 has 13 residues. CDR3 protein: CASSLRQDTEAFF. For the CDR3, the DNA is TGTGCCAGCAGCCTTAGACAAGACACTGAAGCTTTCTTT.

Only one count was recorded for this clone. The chain recombines TRBV27 with TRBJ2-5; TRBD1 matches 10 bases. With 6 bases clipped from V and 3 bases from J, the junction kept 4 bases outside the gene matches. The CDR3 has 14 residues. Germline V gives CDR1 MNHEY, CDR2 SMNVEV (reference sequence). The CDR3 DNA reads TGTGCCAGCAGCGTGACAGGGGGCGAAGAGACCCAGTACTTC. As protein: CASSVTGGEETQYF.

V gene TRBV7-9 combines with J gene TRBJ1-1; maybe TRBD1 (5 bases). Trimming shortened V by 8 bases and J by 5 bases, and 9 bases separated the two germline ends. This CDR3 comprises 11 residues. The germline gives CDR1 SEHNR, CDR2 FQNEAQ (reference sequence). Here the CDR3 DNA reads TGTGCCAGCGGGTGGGGGACTGAAGCTTTCTTT. Its translation is CASGWGTEAFF.

This rearrangement joins TRBV4-1 to TRBJ2-7, with D maybe TRBD1 (5 bases). Per germline, CDR1 MGHRA and CDR2 YSYEKL. The CDR3 totals 14 residues. Trimming pared 0 bases from V and 4 bases from J, leaving 10 bases between. CDR3: CASSQEQVDYEQYF. The CDR3 nucleotides read TGCGCCAGCAGCCAAGAACAGGTAGATTACGAGCAGTACTTC.

Turning to this clone: Different DNA sequences within this sample yield the same CDR3. V and J are TRBV6-6 and TRBJ2-7; no clear D gene. CDR3 length: 12 residues. The V end lost 2 bases, the J end lost 4 bases, and 6 bases lay between the germline ends. Germline V gene data show CDR1 as MNHNY and CDR2 as SVGAGI (reference sequence). The CDR3 reads CASSYTRYEQYF. The CDR3 coding sequence is TGTGCCAGCAGTTACACAAGGTACGAGCAGTACTTC.

This sequence joins TRBV5-5 and TRBJ2-7; D is possibly TRBD1 (6 bases). V gave up 4 bases and J gave up 3 bases, with 14 bases separating them. Germline V gene sequence: CDR1 SGHKS, CDR2 YYEKEE (reference sequence). The CDR3 spans 14 residues. The CDR3 protein is CASSGGQLGYEQYF. CDR3 sequence (DNA): TGTGCCAGCAGCGGCGGACAGCTAGGCTACGAGCAGTACTTC.

Concerning this clone: The same CDR3 arises from other DNA sequences in this sample as well. The rearrangement links TRBV5-4 to TRBJ2-1; unclear D gene. The CDR3 length is 12 residues. Trimming left V 1 base short and J 4 bases short, with 3 bases between. Germline CDR1 reads SGHNT; CDR2 reads YYREEE (reference sequence). CDR3 bases: TGTGCCAGCAGCTTGTCGTACAATGAGCAGTTCTTC. It yields the protein CASSLSYNEQFF.

The J gene is TRBJ2-1, the V gene TRBV30, with D possibly TRBD2 on 6 matching bases. Germline-derived CDR1 and CDR2 are GTSNPN and SVGIG (reference sequence). Trimming left V 6 bases short and J 7 bases short, with 10 bases between. This CDR3 has 11 amino acids. The DNA of the CDR3 is TGTGCCTGCTTGGAGGGTAATGAGCAGTTCTTC. Protein product: CACLEGNEQFF.

This sequence joins TRBV28 and TRBJ2-1; D gene unclear. Germline V gives CDR1 MDHEN, CDR2 SYDVKM. Trimming took off 2 bases at V and 10 bases at J, with 15 bases between the two ends. The CDR3 consists of 14 residues. DNA for the CDR3: TGTGCCAGCAGTTTAGGTTTTCGGACGTCGGAGCAGTTCTTC. Translated, it gives CASSLGFRTSEQFF. The whole variable domain, remainder taken from reference TRBV28 and TRBJ2-1, is DVKVTQSSRYLVKRTGEKVFLECVQDMDHENMFWYRQDPGLGLRLIYFSYDVKMKEKGDIPEGYSVSREKKERFSLILESASTNQTSMYLCASSLGFRTSEQFFGPGTRLTVL.

The chain uses TRBV27 and TRBJ1-1; D gene unclear. The ends were cut back, 5 bases at V and 8 bases at J, with 9 bases in the middle. This CDR3 is 11 amino acids long. Per germline, CDR1 MNHEY and CDR2 SMNVEV (reference sequence). The CDR3 region is CASSVRGEAFF. DNA for the CDR3: TGTGCCAGCAGTGTCAGAGGAGAAGCTTTCTTT.

J is TRBJ1-4 and V is TRBV4-3; the D is unclear. CDR1 and CDR2 (germline): LGHNA, YSLEER. CDR3 size: 15 residues. Between the trimmed V and J ends, which lost 1 base and 3 bases, there was a span of 9 bases. CDR3: CASSQGGGPNEKLFF. The DNA for the CDR3 is TGCGCCAGCAGCCAAGGAGGAGGGCCTAATGAAAAACTGTTTTTT.

The chain links TRBV4-1 to TRBJ2-2; TRBD1 is a possible D gene (5 bases). This CDR3 spans 13 amino acids. Per the germline V gene, CDR1 is MGHRA and CDR2 is YSYEKL. The V gene lost 4 bases and the J gene lost 5 bases, with 8 bases spanning the gap. CDR3 sequence (DNA): TGCGCCAGCAGCCCAGGGCATACCGGGGAGCTGTTTTTT. It is translated as CASSPGHTGELFF.

V is TRBV5-1 and J is TRBJ1-2; no firm D call. This CDR3 has 13 amino acids. Germline V gives CDR1 SGHRS, CDR2 YFSETQ. Trimming cost V 0 bases and J 4 bases, with 7 bases left between them. The CDR3 DNA reads TGCGCCAGCAGCTTGGCGACGGTCTATGGCTACACCTTC. It is translated as CASSLATVYGYTF.

V usage is TRBV19 and J usage is TRBJ2-3; 8 bases align to TRBD1. The J segment lost 3 bases and the V segment lost 5 bases, leaving 10 bases of the junction unmatched. The CDR3 is 16 residues long. Germline CDR1 reads LNHDA; CDR2 reads SQIVND (reference sequence). In DNA, the CDR3 is TGTGCCAGTAGTTTGATAGGAGGACAGGGAACAGATACGCAGTATTTT. As protein: CASSLIGGQGTDTQYF.

This clone was counted once. The chain carries TRBV9 and TRBJ2-5; 12 bases are a match to TRBD2. The CDR3 runs to 17 residues. V gave up 4 bases and J gave up 5 bases; unmatched junction bases: 12. Germline lookup yields CDR1 SGDLS and CDR2 YYNGEE. DNA for the CDR3: TGTGCCAGCAGCCCGGGACTAGCGGGCAACCAGGGGGAGACCCAGTACTTC. This codes for CASSPGLAGNQGETQYF.

This chain connects TRBV15 to TRBJ1-2; D possibly corresponds to TRBD1 (5 bases). This CDR3 has 15 residues. Trimming took off 8 bases at V and 3 bases at J, with 19 bases between the two ends. CDR1 LNHNV and CDR2 YYDKDF come from the germline V gene (reference sequence). The CDR3 loop reads CATWSDVRDDYGYTF. CDR3 DNA: TGTGCCACCTGGTCGGATGTACGGGACGACTATGGCTACACCTTC.

V and J are TRBV7-9 and TRBJ1-5; weak D call: TRBD1 (5 bases). V lost 1 base and J lost 4, with 11 bases in between. Germline V gene data show CDR1 as SEHNR and CDR2 as FQNEAQ (reference sequence). There are 15 residues in the CDR3. The CDR3 is CASSLDWGGNQPQHF. The CDR3 coding sequence is TGTGCCAGCAGCTTAGATTGGGGGGGAAATCAGCCCCAGCATTTT.

On this clone itself: At the DNA level, this CDR3 is encoded by other sequences in the same sample as well. The CDR3 loop reads CASSRQGNEQFF. CDR3 DNA sequence: TGTGCCAGCAGCCGACAGGGGAATGAGCAGTTCTTC. This chain links TRBV7-9 with TRBJ2-1, with 8 bases aligning to TRBD1. V was pared by 5 bases and J by 7 bases, with 1 base of the junction left unmatched. Looked up from germline, CDR1 is SEHNR and CDR2 is FQNEAQ (reference sequence). This CDR3 is 12 amino acids long.

This clone appeared once. The chain has TRBV11-2 and TRBJ2-1; 8 bases map to TRBD2. This CDR3 is built from 14 residues. The germline V gene has CDR1 SGHAT and CDR2 FQNNGV. V trimming: 7 bases; J trimming: 6 bases; junction bases outside the gene matches: 8. The CDR3 region is CASTRREGGNEQFF. The DNA of the CDR3 is TGTGCCAGCACCCGCCGGGAGGGGGGCAATGAGCAGTTCTTC. Full variable domain (outside the CDR3, taken from reference TRBV11-2 and TRBJ2-1): EAGVAQSPRYKIIEKRQSVAFWCNPISGHATLYWYQQILGQGPKLLIQFQNNGVVDDSQLPKDRFSAERLKGVDSTLKIQPAKLEDSAVYLCASTRREGGNEQFFGPGTRLTVL.

In its sample, this clone was seen once. This sample also contains other DNA sequences that code for the same CDR3. The chain combines TRBV7-9 with TRBJ2-1, with no clear D. The CDR3 is 13 amino acids. Between the trimmed V and J ends, which lost 3 bases and 0 bases, there was a span of 3 bases. The germline gives CDR1 SEHNR, CDR2 FQNEAQ (reference sequence). The DNA of the CDR3 is TGTGCCAGCAGCTTCAGCTCCTACAATGAGCAGTTCTTC. As protein: CASSFSSYNEQFF.

This rearrangement joins TRBV6-1 to TRBJ2-5; TRBD2 agrees at 13 bases. J was trimmed by 5 bases and V by 3 bases; bases with no gene match: 9. Germline V gene data show CDR1 as MNHNS and CDR2 as SASEGT. The CDR3 extends over 17 amino acids. The CDR3 protein is CASSEWTSGRRDETQYF. The CDR3 DNA is TGTGCCAGCAGTGAGTGGACTAGCGGGAGAAGAGATGAGACCCAGTACTTC.

The V and J genes are TRBV7-9 and TRBJ2-7; D unresolved. Trimming pared 7 bases from V and 5 bases from J, leaving 9 bases between. Germline V gives CDR1 SEHNR, CDR2 FQNEAQ (reference sequence). The CDR3 spans 11 residues. In DNA form, the CDR3 reads TGTGCCAGCACCTATAACGACGAGCAGTACTTC. It is translated as CASTYNDEQYF. The whole variable domain, filled in from reference TRBV7-9 and TRBJ2-7, reads DTGVSQNPRHKITKRGQNVTFRCDPISEHNRLYWYRQTLGQGPEFLTYFQNEAQLEKSRLLSDRFSAERPKGSFSTLEIQRTEQGDSAMYLCASTYNDEQYFGPGTRLTVT.

V gene TRBV30 combines with J gene TRBJ2-1; D may be TRBD2 (5 bases). CDR1 is GTSNPN, CDR2 SVGIG, per germline (reference sequence). The CDR3 has 13 residues. V gave up 2 bases and J gave up 0 bases, with 5 bases separating them. The CDR3 DNA is TGTGCCTGGAGTCTAGCCTCCTACAATGAGCAGTTCTTC. This encodes CAWSLASYNEQFF.

The chain uses TRBV29-1 and TRBJ2-3; the D gene is possibly TRBD2 (5 bases). Trimming pared 3 bases from V and 1 base from J, leaving 11 bases between. The germline V gene has CDR1 SQVTM and CDR2 ANQGSEA. The CDR3 runs 14 residues. The CDR3 reads CSVELGSGTDTQYF. The CDR3 bases are TGCAGCGTTGAGCTTGGGAGTGGCACAGATACGCAGTATTTT.

J is TRBJ2-1 and V is TRBV4-3; 8 bases align to TRBD2. CDR1 and CDR2 from the germline V gene are LGHNA and YSLEER. The CDR3 totals 18 residues. Losses at the gene ends were 1 base for V and 3 bases for J; bases not matched to a gene: 11. The CDR3 nucleotides are TGCGCCAGCAGCCAAGTCCAAACCGCGGGACTAGACTACAATGAGCAGTTCTTC. Protein: CASSQVQTAGLDYNEQFF.